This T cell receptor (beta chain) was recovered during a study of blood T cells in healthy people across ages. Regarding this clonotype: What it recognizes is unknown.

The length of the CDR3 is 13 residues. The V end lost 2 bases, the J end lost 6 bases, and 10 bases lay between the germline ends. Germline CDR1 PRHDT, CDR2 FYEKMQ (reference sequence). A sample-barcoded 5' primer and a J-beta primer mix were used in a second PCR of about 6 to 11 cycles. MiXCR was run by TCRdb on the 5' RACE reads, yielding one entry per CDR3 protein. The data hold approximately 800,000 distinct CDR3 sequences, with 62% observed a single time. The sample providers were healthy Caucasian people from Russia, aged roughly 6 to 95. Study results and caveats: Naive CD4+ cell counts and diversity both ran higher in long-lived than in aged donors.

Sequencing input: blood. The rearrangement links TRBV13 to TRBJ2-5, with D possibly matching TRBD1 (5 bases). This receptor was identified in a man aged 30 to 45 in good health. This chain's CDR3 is CASSLRREKTQYF. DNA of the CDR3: TGTGCCAGCAGCTTACGCAGGGAAAAGACCCAGTACTTC.